This TCR beta chain is from a study of cytotoxic CD8 clonotypes in ibrutinib-treated CLL. This table comes from immunoSEQ multiplex PCR, and its TCRdb copy is limited to in-frame clones, with some not included. The sample includes about 130,000 clones, around three quarters of them seen just once. V lost 3 bases and J 4 bases, leaving 17 bases between the germline ends. The CDR3 contains 15 residues. Germline lookup yields CDR1 SGDLS and CDR2 YYNGEE. The sequence came from a human donor with chronic lymphocytic leukemia. Sequenced material: PBMCs, taken after 12 months of ibrutinib treatment. The chain combines TRBV9 with TRBJ2-7; D is possibly TRBD1 (8 bases). CDR3 protein: CASSETGEGLYEQYF. CDR3 in DNA: TGTGCCAGCAGCGAGACAGGGGAGGGATTATACGAGCAGTACTTC.